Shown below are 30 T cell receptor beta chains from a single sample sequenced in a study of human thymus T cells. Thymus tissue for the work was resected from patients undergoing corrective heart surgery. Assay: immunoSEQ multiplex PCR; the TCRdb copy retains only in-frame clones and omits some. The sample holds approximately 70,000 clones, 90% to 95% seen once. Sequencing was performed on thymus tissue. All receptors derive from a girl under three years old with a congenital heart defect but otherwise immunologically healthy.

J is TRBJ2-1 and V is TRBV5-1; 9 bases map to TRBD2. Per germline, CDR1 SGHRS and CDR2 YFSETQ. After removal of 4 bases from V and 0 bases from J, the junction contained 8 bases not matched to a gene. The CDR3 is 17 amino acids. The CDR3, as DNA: TGCGCCAGCAGCACGCGACTAGCGGATGGCTCCTACAATGAGCAGTTCTTC. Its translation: CASSTRLADGSYNEQFF. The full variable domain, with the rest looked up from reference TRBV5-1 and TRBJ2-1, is KAGVTQTPRYLIKTRGQQVTLSCSPISGHRSVSWYQQTPGQGLQFLFEYFSETQRNKGNFPGRFSGRQFSNSRSEMNVSTLELGDSALYLCASSTRLADGSYNEQFFGPGTRLTVL.

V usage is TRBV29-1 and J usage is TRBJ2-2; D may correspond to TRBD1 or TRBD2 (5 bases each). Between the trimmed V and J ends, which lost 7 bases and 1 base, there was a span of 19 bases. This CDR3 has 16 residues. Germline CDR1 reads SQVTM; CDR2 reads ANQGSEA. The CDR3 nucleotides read TGCAGCGCCACCCCGGCCGGGGCCCTGAACACCGGGGAGCTGTTTTTT. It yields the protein CSATPAGALNTGELFF.

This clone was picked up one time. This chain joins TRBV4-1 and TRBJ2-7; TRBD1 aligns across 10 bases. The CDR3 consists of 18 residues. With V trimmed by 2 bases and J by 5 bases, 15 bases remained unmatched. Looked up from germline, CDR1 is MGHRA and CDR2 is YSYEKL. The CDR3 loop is CASSQNFGTGARADEQYF. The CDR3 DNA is TGCGCCAGCAGCCAAAATTTTGGGACAGGGGCCCGGGCAGACGAGCAGTACTTC.

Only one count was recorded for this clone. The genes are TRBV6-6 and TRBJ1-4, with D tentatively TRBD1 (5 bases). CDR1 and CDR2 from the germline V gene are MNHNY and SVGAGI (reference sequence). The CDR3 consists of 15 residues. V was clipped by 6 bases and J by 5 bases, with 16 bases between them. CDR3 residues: CASRLRGEGNEKLFF. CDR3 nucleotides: TGTGCCAGCAGACTACGTGGAGAGGGGAATGAAAAACTGTTTTTT.

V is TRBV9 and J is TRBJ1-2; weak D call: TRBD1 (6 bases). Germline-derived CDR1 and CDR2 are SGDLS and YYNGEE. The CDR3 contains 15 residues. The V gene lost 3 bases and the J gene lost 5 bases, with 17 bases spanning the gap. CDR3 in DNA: TGTGCCAGCAGCGCCTCGGGGACACGCGCTTATGGCTACACCTTC. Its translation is CASSASGTRAYGYTF.

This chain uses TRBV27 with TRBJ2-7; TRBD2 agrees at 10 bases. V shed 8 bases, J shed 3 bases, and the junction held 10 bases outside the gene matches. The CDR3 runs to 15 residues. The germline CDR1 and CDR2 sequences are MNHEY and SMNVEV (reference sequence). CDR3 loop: CASLLKREGSYEQYF. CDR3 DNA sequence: TGTGCCAGCCTACTAAAGCGGGAGGGTAGCTACGAGCAGTACTTC.

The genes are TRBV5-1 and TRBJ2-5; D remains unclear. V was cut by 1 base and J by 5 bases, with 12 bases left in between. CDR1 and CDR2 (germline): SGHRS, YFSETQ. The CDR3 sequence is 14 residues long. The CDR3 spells CASSLSAGMETQYF. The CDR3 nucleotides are TGCGCCAGCAGCTTGTCCGCTGGGATGGAGACCCAGTACTTC.

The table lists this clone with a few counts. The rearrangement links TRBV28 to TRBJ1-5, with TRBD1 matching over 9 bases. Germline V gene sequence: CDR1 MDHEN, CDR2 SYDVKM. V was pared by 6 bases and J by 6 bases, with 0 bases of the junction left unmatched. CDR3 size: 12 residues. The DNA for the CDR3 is TGTGCCAGCAGGGACAGGGGTCAGCCCCAGCATTTT. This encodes CASRDRGQPQHF.

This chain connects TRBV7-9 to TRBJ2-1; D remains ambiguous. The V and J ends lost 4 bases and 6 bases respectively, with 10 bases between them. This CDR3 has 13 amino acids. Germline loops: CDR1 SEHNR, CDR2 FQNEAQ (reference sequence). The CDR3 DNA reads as TGTGCCAGCAGCTCCTACCCGGGCAATGAGCAGTTCTTC. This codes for CASSSYPGNEQFF.

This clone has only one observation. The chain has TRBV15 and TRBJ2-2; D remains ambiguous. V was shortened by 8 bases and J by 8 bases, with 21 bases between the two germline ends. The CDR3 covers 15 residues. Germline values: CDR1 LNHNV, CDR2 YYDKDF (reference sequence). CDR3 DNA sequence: TGTGCCACCTCTCGCTGCAGGCGGAACAAGGGGGAGCTGTTTTTT. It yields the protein CATSRCRRNKGELFF.

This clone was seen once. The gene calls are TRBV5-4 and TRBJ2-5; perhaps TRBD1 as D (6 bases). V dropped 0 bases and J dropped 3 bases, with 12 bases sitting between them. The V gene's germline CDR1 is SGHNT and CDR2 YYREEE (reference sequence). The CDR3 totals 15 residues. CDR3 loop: CASSLAGTTKETQYF. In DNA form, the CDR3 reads TGTGCCAGCAGCTTGGCAGGGACAACAAAAGAGACCCAGTACTTC.

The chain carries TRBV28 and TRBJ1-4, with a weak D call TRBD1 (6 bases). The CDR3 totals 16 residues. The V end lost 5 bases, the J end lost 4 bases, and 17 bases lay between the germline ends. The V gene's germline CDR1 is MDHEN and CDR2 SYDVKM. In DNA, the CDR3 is TGTGCCAGCAGTATCAACCTTCAGGGGTTTAATGAAAAACTGTTTTTT. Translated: CASSINLQGFNEKLFF.

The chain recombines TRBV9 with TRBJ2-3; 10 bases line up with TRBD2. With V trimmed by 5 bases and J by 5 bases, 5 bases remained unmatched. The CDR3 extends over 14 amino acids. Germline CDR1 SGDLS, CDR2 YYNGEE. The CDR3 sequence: CASSLRLAGDTQYF. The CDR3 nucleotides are TGTGCCAGCAGTTTAAGACTAGCGGGAGATACGCAGTATTTT.

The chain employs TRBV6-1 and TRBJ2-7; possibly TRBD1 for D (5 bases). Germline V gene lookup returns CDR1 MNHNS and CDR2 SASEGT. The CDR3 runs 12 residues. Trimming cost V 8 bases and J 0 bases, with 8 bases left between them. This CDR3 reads CASRRGSYEQYF. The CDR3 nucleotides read TGTGCCAGCCGAAGGGGCTCCTACGAGCAGTACTTC.

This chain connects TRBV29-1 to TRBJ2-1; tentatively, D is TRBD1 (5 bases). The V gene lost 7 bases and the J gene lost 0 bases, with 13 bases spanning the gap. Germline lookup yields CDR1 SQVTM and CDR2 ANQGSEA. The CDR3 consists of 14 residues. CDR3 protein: CSAIDRGSYNEQFF. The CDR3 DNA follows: TGCAGCGCGATAGACAGAGGCTCCTACAATGAGCAGTTCTTC.

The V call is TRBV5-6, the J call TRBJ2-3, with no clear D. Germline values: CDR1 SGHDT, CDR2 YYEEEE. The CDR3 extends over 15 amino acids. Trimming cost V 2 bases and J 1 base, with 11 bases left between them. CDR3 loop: CASSFRSGCTDTQYF. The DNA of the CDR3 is TGTGCCAGCAGCTTCCGGTCCGGATGCACAGATACGCAGTATTTT.

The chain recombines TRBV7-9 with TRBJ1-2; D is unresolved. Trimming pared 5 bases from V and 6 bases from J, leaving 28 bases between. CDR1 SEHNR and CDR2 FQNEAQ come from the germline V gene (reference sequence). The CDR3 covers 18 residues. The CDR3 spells CASSRVRIGVPRGDGYTF. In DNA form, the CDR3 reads TGTGCCAGCAGCCGGGTCAGGATCGGGGTCCCGCGAGGTGATGGCTACACCTTC.

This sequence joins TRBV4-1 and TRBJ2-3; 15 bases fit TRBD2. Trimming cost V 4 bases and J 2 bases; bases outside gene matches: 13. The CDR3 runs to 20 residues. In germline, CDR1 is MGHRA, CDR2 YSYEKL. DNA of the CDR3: TGCGCCAGCAGCCGCGAAATCGGGACTAGCGGGAGGCCTTACACAGATACGCAGTATTTT. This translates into CASSREIGTSGRPYTDTQYF.

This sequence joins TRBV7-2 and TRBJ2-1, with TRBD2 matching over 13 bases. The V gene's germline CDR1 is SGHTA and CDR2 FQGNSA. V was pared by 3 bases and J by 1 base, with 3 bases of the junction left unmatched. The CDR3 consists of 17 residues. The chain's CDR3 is CASSLGTSGKSYNEQFF. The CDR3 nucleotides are TGTGCCAGCAGCTTGGGGACTAGCGGGAAGTCCTACAATGAGCAGTTCTTC. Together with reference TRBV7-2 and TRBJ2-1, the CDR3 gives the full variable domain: GAGVSQSPSNKVTEKGKDVELRCDPISGHTALYWYRQSLGQGLEFLIYFQGNSAPDKSGLPSDRFSAERTGGSVSTLTIQRTQQEDSAVYLCASSLGTSGKSYNEQFFGPGTRLTVL.

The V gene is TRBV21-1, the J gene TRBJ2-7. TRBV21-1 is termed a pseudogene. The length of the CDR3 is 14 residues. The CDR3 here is CASSNFRAPLGQYF. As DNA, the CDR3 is TGTGCCAGCAGCAATTTTAGAGCTCCCCTGGGGCAGTACTTC.

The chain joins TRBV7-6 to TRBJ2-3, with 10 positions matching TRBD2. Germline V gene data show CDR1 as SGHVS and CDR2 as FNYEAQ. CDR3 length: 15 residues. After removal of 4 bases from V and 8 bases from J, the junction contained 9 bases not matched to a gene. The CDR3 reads CASSWGLAPDTTQYF. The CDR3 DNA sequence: TGTGCCAGCAGCTGGGGACTAGCGCCTGATACTACGCAGTATTTT.

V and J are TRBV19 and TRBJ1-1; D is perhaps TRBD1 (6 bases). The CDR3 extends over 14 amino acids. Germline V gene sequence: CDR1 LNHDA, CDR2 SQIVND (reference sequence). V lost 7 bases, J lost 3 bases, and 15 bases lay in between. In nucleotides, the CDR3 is TGTGCCAGTACCACAGGGTTGGGGCACACTGAAGCTTTCTTT. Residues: CASTTGLGHTEAFF.

The CDR3 DNA sequence: TGTGCCAGCAGTGCCAAAAACAGGGTAAGGTCCTACAATGAGCAGTTCTTC. It codes for CASSAKNRVRSYNEQFF. The chain links TRBV2 to TRBJ2-1, with a possible D match to TRBD1 (6 bases). Germline values: CDR1 SNHLY, CDR2 FYNNEI. The CDR3 totals 17 residues. The V and J ends lost 4 bases and 1 base respectively, with 17 bases between them.

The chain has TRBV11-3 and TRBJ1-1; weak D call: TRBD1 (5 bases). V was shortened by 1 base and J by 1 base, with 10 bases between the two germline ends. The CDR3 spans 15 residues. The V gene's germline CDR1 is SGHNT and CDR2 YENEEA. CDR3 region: CASSLGDGKNTEAFF. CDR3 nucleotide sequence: TGTGCCAGCAGCTTAGGGGACGGGAAGAACACTGAAGCTTTCTTT.

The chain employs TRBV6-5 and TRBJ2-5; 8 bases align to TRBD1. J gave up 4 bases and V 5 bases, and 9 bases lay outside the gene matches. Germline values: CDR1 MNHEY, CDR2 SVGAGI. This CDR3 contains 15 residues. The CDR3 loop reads CASSRGQGWSETQYF. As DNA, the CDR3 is TGTGCCAGCAGTAGAGGACAGGGTTGGTCAGAGACCCAGTACTTC.

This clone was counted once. The CDR3 bases are TGTGCCAGCAGTGCCGGGACTAGCGGGTACGAGCAGTACTTC. This encodes CASSAGTSGYEQYF. This chain connects TRBV27 to TRBJ2-7, with 12 bases identical to TRBD2. In germline, CDR1 is MNHEY, CDR2 SMNVEV (reference sequence). V was pared by 5 bases and J by 4 bases, with 3 bases of the junction left unmatched. The CDR3 extends over 14 amino acids.

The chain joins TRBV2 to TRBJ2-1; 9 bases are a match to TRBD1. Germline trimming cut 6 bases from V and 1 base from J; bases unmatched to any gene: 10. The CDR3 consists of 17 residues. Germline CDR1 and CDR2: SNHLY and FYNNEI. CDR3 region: CASRKVGQGVSYNEQFF. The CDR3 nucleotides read TGTGCCAGCAGGAAAGTGGGACAGGGAGTGTCCTACAATGAGCAGTTCTTC.

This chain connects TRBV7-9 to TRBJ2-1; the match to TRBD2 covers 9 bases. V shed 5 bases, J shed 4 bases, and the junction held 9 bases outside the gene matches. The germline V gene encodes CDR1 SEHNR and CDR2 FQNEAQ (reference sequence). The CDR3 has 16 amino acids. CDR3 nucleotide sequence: TGTGCCAGCAGCCCGAAGAGCGGGAGGTGGTACAATGAGCAGTTCTTC. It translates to CASSPKSGRWYNEQFF.

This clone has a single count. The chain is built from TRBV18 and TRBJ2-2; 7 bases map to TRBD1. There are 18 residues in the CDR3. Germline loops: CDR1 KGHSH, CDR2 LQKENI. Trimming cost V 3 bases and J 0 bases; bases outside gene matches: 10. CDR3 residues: CASSPSRGGHANTGELFF. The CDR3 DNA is TGTGCCAGCTCACCCTCGCGAGGGGGCCACGCGAACACCGGGGAGCTGTTTTTT.

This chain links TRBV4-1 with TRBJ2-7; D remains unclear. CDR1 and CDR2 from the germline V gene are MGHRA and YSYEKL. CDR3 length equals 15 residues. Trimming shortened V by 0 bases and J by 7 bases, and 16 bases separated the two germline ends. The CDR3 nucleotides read TGCGCCAGCAGCCAAGATTGTCGGGCGTACCAAGAGCAGTACTTC. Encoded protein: CASSQDCRAYQEQYF.